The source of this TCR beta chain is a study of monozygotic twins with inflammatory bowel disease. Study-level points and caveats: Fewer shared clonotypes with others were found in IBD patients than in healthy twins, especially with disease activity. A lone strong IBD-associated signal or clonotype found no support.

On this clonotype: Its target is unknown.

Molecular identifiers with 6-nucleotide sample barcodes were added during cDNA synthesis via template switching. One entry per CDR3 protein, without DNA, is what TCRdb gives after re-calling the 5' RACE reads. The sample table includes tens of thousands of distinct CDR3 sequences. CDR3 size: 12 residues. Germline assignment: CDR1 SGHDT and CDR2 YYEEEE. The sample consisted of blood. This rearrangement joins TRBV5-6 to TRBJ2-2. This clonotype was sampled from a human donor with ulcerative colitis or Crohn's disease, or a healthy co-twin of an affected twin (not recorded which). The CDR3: CASSIYTGELFF.